The rows below give T cell receptor beta chains drawn from one sample of a study of cytomegalovirus exposure and HLA in healthy donors. Method: immunoSEQ multiplex PCR; TCRdb's copy keeps in-frame clones and lacks some. The sample contains around 200,000 clones, 86% of which appear only once. The sequenced sample consisted of PBMCs. These receptors all stem from a woman aged 25 to 39 in good health and CMV-seronegative. CDR3s include the opening cysteine and the closing phenylalanine or tryptophan.

TRBJ2-1 TRBV5-4 CASSLEGSGGRRDNEQFF
TRBJ2-7 TRBV7-8 CASSLATGEQYF
TRBJ2-2 TRBV7-8 CASSLARGLGELFF
TRBJ2-3 TRBV6-4 CASSDSGATDTQYF
TRBJ2-3 TRBV6-1 CASRGTFRGADTQYF
TRBJ2-7 TRBV15 CATSREVRRPAYF
TRBJ2-5 TRBV6-1 CASRSQETQYF
TRBJ2-4 TRBV30 CAWRLGGSNIQYF
TRBJ2-5 TRBV5-1 CASSLASETQYF
TRBJ1-5 TRBV7-9 CASSLVGGEVDQPQHF
TRBJ2-1 TRBV7-9 CASSLTSGSVLYNEQFF
TRBJ1-2 TRBV5-1 CASRSAAGRALHYGYTF
TRBJ2-2 TRBV19 CASSILSIAGELFF
TRBJ2-2 TRBV2 CASNREATGELFF
TRBJ2-7 TRBV28 CACSRGYEQYF
TRBJ2-7 TRBV19 CASSMSGDEGEQYF
TRBJ1-4 TRBV19 CASSIDHVYRGGAGNEKLFF
TRBJ1-1 TRBV9 CASSVAAVNTEAFF
TRBJ2-3 TRBV27 CASSLTAGALYF
TRBJ2-1 TRBV27 CASSSQNEQFF
TRBJ2-2 TRBV27 CASRRAPNTGELFF
TRBJ1-1 TRBV5-1 CASSPPGGNTEAFF
TRBJ2-2 TRBV15 CATSSRTSGANTGELFF
TRBJ2-5 TRBV19 CASSMRGGQETQYF
TRBJ2-7 TRBV19 CASSGSGVQIGQYF
TRBJ2-7 TRBV4-1 CASSQVAITYEQYF
TRBJ2-1 TRBV19 CASSPPRVTYNEQFF
TRBJ2-5 TRBV5-1 CASSNARIGGGETQYF
TRBJ1-4 TRBV6-1 CATDRGRGLNEKLFF
TRBJ1-2 TRBV5-5 CASSLGRASYTF
TRBJ2-5 TRBV2 CASSPRGKETQYF
TRBJ2-7 TRBV5-1 CASSLRDRDHEQYF
TRBJ2-7 TRBV29-1 CSVAVTGAREQYF
TRBJ2-3 TRBV5-1 CASRNSGRARSDTQYF
TRBJ2-1 TRBV19 CASSMQRDNEQFF
TRBJ2-1 TRBV2 CASSELGGTANEQFF
TRBJ2-3 TRBV10-1 CASSGHPAERIRTDTQYF
TRBJ2-1 TRBV5-6 CASSLGDYLWDEQFF
TRBJ2-1 TRBV2 CASLGRNDEQFF
TRBJ1-4 TRBV14 CASSRREATNEKLFF
TRBJ2-1 TRBV27 CASSRGTSGRVTEQFF
TRBJ2-3 TRBV19 CASSMGGSDTQYF
TRBJ2-1 TRBV28 CASSRTSGILYNEQFF
TRBJ2-1 TRBV7-7 CASSLDGGAGNEQFF
TRBJ2-7 TRBV5-6 CASSFGAGTYEQYF
TRBJ2-7 TRBV2 CASSDFRSSYEQYF
TRBJ2-7 TRBV9 CASSPSGQGYEQYF